This passage covers 13 T cell receptor beta chains from one sample sequenced in a study of blood T cell repertoires in COVID-19. Data came from immunoSEQ multiplex PCR; TCRdb stores just in-frame clones and leaves some out. Here the sample spans roughly 180,000 clones, roughly 78% being singletons. Sample: peripheral blood. The source is an older woman with COVID-19, enrolled during active disease.

The CDR3 sequence: CASSLAGDSNQPQHF. DNA for the CDR3: TGTGCCAGCAGCTTAGCAGGGGATAGCAATCAGCCCCAGCATTTT. The chain recombines TRBV7-9 with TRBJ1-5; D may be TRBD1 (5 bases). The V end lost 0 bases, the J end lost 0 bases, and 6 bases lay between the germline ends. The CDR3 contains 15 residues. Germline V gives CDR1 SEHNR, CDR2 FQNEAQ (reference sequence). The full variable domain, in which reference TRBV7-9 and TRBJ1-5 provide the parts outside the CDR3, is DTGVSQNPRHKITKRGQNVTFRCDPISEHNRLYWYRQTLGQGPEFLTYFQNEAQLEKSRLLSDRFSAERPKGSFSTLEIQRTEQGDSAMYLCASSLAGDSNQPQHFGDGTRLSIL.

This clone was counted between two and nine times. This chain uses TRBV5-1 with TRBJ1-4; 7 bases are a match to TRBD1. Germline V gene sequence: CDR1 SGHRS, CDR2 YFSETQ. V dropped 0 bases and J dropped 4; count of bases not matched to a gene: 9. CDR3 length: 17 residues. The CDR3 DNA reads TGCGCCAGCAGCTTGGCCGGGACAGCGTGGGGTAATGAAAAACTGTTTTTT. As protein: CASSLAGTAWGNEKLFF.

The genes are TRBV24-1 and TRBJ2-2; no reliable D call. V gave up 4 bases and J gave up 6 bases, with 2 bases separating them. Germline V gives CDR1 KGHDR, CDR2 SFDVKD. The CDR3 runs 11 residues. CDR3 loop: CATSDAGELFF. CDR3 bases: TGTGCCACCAGTGACGCCGGGGAGCTGTTTTTT.

The chain carries TRBV28 and TRBJ2-7; maybe TRBD2 (5 bases). V lost 4 bases to trimming and J lost 1 base, with 17 bases between them. The germline V gene encodes CDR1 MDHEN and CDR2 SYDVKM. The CDR3 consists of 16 residues. The CDR3 spells CASSSSLAMLSYEQYV. In DNA form, the CDR3 reads TGTGCCAGCAGTTCCTCTTTAGCGATGTTATCCTACGAGCAGTACGTC.

The chain combines TRBV29-1 with TRBJ2-7; 8 nucleotides align to TRBD2. The CDR3 has 15 residues. Per germline, CDR1 SQVTM and CDR2 ANQGSEA. V lost 2 bases, J lost 5 bases, and 11 bases stayed unmatched. DNA for the CDR3: TGCAGCGTTGAAACTTTTGGCGGGAGGCCCGACGAGCAGTACTTC. Translated: CSVETFGGRPDEQYF.

This clone was seen a single time. In DNA, the CDR3 is TGTGCCAGCAGTTACGGGACTAGTAATCCCTACGAGCAGTACTTC. Protein sequence: CASSYGTSNPYEQYF. This chain connects TRBV6-5 to TRBJ2-7; 8 bases line up with TRBD2. Germline V gene lookup returns CDR1 MNHEY and CDR2 SVGAGI. The CDR3 loop spans 15 amino acids. V lost 2 bases and J lost 2; bases outside the gene matches: 5.

The chain joins TRBV6-2 or TRBV6-3 to TRBJ1-1, with D tentatively TRBD1 (5 bases). Germline V CDR1 and CDR2: MNHEY, SVGEGT. CDR3 length: 16 amino acids. V gave up 0 bases and J gave up 0 bases, with 11 bases separating them. The CDR3 DNA sequence: TGTGCCAGCAGTTACTCGGAGGGGAGAGTGAACACTGAAGCTTTCTTT. As protein: CASSYSEGRVNTEAFF.

In nucleotides, the CDR3 is TGTGCCAGTGGACAGGGGTACACCGGGGAGCTGTTTTTT. Protein sequence: CASGQGYTGELFF. V and J are TRBV3-1 (or the pseudogene TRBV3-2) and TRBJ2-2; 9 bases line up with TRBD1. Germline trimming cut 9 bases from V and 3 bases from J; bases unmatched to any gene: 2. The CDR3 has 13 amino acids. Germline V gene lookup returns CDR1 LGHDT and CDR2 YNNKEL (reference sequence).

The chain couples TRBV6-5 to TRBJ2-2, with 8 nucleotides matching TRBD1. The length of the CDR3 is 15 residues. J gave up 1 base and V 6 bases, and 4 bases lay outside the gene matches. The germline gives CDR1 MNHEY, CDR2 SVGAGI. CDR3 coding DNA: TGTGCCAGCAGCCCCGACAGGGGGAACACCGGGGAGCTGTTTTTT. Protein sequence: CASSPDRGNTGELFF.

V usage is TRBV6-2 or TRBV6-3 and J usage is TRBJ2-1; 9 bases match TRBD2. This CDR3 has 16 amino acids. Germline V CDR1 and CDR2: MNHEY, SVGEGT. Trimming at V came to 7 bases and at J to 4 bases, leaving 11 bases not matched to a gene. In DNA, the CDR3 is TGTGCCAGCACCCCACGACTGACTAGCGGATACAATGAGCAGTTCTTC. It translates to CASTPRLTSGYNEQFF.

This clone appeared once. The chain recombines TRBV7-8 with TRBJ2-3; maybe TRBD2 (7 bases). Trimming left V 1 base short and J 3 bases short, with 8 bases between. The V gene's germline CDR1 is SGHVS and CDR2 FQNEAQ. The CDR3 totals 14 residues. The CDR3 spells CASSLEGGTDTQYF. CDR3 in DNA: TGTGCCAGCAGCTTAGAGGGGGGGACAGATACGCAGTATTTT.

The chain has TRBV28 and TRBJ1-2; no clear D gene. V lost 1 base, J lost 8 bases, and 14 bases lay in between. The length of the CDR3 is 14 residues. The V gene's germline CDR1 is MDHEN and CDR2 SYDVKM. CDR3 coding DNA: TGTGCCAGCAGTTTATCGGCACGGGGTCGAGGCTACACCTTC. Residues: CASSLSARGRGYTF.

The chain carries TRBV11-1 and TRBJ2-3, with unresolved D. Trimming removed 8 bases from V and 0 bases from J, with 12 bases in between. The CDR3 runs 14 residues. CDR1 SGHAT and CDR2 FQDESV come from the germline V gene (reference sequence). The CDR3 sequence: CASAFGASTDTQYF. CDR3 bases: TGTGCCAGCGCGTTCGGTGCTAGCACAGATACGCAGTATTTT.